The rows below give T cell receptor beta chains drawn from one sample of a study of blood T cell repertoires in COVID-19. Sequenced by immunoSEQ multiplex PCR; TCRdb stores in-frame clones only, minus some. This sample has approximately 170,000 clones, with 88% found just once. Sequenced material: peripheral blood. Receptor source: a man aged 25-45 years with acute or convalescent COVID-19. CDR3s include the opening cysteine and the closing phenylalanine or tryptophan. Fields, in order: V gene, D gene, J gene, clone size, CDR3 DNA, CDR3 protein. The D gene is left open where the match is weak. A row's size may be missing; if present it is once, few, many or a size class.

>TRBV7-8|TRBD1|TRBJ1-1|.
TGTGCCAGCAGCGCACGGGGACAGCTAACATCAACAACTGAAGCTTTCTTT
CASSARGQLTSTTEAFF
>TRBV2|TRBD1|TRBJ2-2|.
TGTGCCAGTGACAGGGGGTTCACCGGGGAGCTGTTTTTT
CASDRGFTGELFF
>TRBV3-1/TRBV3-2|TRBD1|TRBJ1-1|.
TGTGCCAGCAGCCAATACCGACAGGGGAAGAACACTGAAGCTTTCTTT
CASSQYRQGKNTEAFF
>TRBV2|TRBD2|TRBJ2-3|.
TGTGCCAGCAGAAAAGGGAACATAGCGGGGTCTAGCACAGATACGCAGTATTTT
CASRKGNIAGSSTDTQYF
>TRBV5-4|.|TRBJ1-2|.
TGTGCCAGCAGCCGGGGGGGAAACTATGGCTACACCTTC
CASSRGGNYGYTF
>TRBV4-2|TRBD2|TRBJ2-1|.
TGTGCCAGCAGCCAAGATCCGACTAGCGGGAGCGGCAATGAGCAGTTCTTC
CASSQDPTSGSGNEQFF
>TRBV2|TRBD1|TRBJ1-1|.
TGTGCCAGCAGTGGGTCCAGGGGGTCGCCGGTACGAGAAGCTTTCTTT
CASSGSRGSPVREAFF
>TRBV19|TRBD2|TRBJ2-7|.
TGTGCCAGTAGTATGGGAACAGGGACTAGCGGGAGAAGGTGGTCCTACGAGCAGTACTTC
CASSMGTGTSGRRWSYEQYF
>TRBV3-1/TRBV3-2|TRBD2|TRBJ2-1|.
TGTGCCAGCAGCTCTCGACTAGCGGGGTTATACAATGAGCAGTTCTTC
CASSSRLAGLYNEQFF
>TRBV6-5|.|TRBJ1-3|.
TGTGCCAGCAGTTTTCCAGGGTCTGGAGACACCATATATTTT
CASSFPGSGDTIYF
>TRBV7-9|.|TRBJ2-7|once
TGTGCCAGCAGCCAATGGACTGGGGGCCCGGTATACGAGCAGTACTTC
CASSQWTGGPVYEQYF
>TRBV6-2/TRBV6-3|.|TRBJ1-2|.
TGTGCCAGCAGTCTACTTGGAGGGAACTATGGCTACACCTTC
CASSLLGGNYGYTF
>TRBV7-3|TRBD2|TRBJ2-1|.
TGTGCCAGCAGCTTAAAAAGGGTAGCGGGGCCTGACAATGAGCAGTTCTTC
CASSLKRVAGPDNEQFF
>TRBV28|.|TRBJ2-7|.
TGTGCCAGCAGTTTGGGACTGACCCACGAGCAGTACTTC
CASSLGLTHEQYF
>TRBV24-1|.|TRBJ2-7|.
TGTGCCACCCTACTGGGGGGTCCCGGAGGGGAAGAGCAGTACTTC
CATLLGGPGGEEQYF
>TRBV6-5|.|TRBJ1-2|.
TGTGCCAGCAGCCCACTTACGGGGGGCGACTATGGCTACACCTTC
CASSPLTGGDYGYTF
>TRBV9|.|TRBJ2-2|.
TGTGCCAGCAGCCCCCGGGAGAACACCGGGGAGCTGTTTTTT
CASSPRENTGELFF
>TRBV6-5|.|TRBJ1-1|.
TGTGCCAGCAAGGAGGGATTAACCACTGAAGCTTTCTTT
CASKEGLTTEAFF
>TRBV4-1|.|TRBJ1-1|once
TGCGCCAGCAGCCAAGATTCCCTGAGGGCGTGGAACACTGAAGCTTTCTTT
CASSQDSLRAWNTEAFF
>TRBV5-5|.|TRBJ1-2|.
TGTGCCAGCAGTCGCGGTACCTATGGCTACACCTTC
CASSRGTYGYTF
>TRBV7-2|.|TRBJ1-6|.
TGTGCCAGCAGCTACGGGATCCCTTCACCCCTCCACTTT
CASSYGIPSPLHF
>TRBV7-9|.|TRBJ1-2|.
TGTGCCACCCCGGGGGGATATGGCTACACCTTC
CATPGGYGYTF
>TRBV19|.|TRBJ1-1|once
TGTGCCAGTAGTGATGGACAACTGATGAACACTGAAGCTTTCTTT
CASSDGQLMNTEAFF
>TRBV7-8|.|TRBJ1-1|.
TGTGCCAGCAGCTTAACAACAGCGAACACTGAAGCTTTCTTT
CASSLTTANTEAFF
>TRBV9|TRBD2|TRBJ2-1|once
TGTGCCAGCAGCGTATGGGCTAGCGGGGGGGCCGGGGAGCAGTTCTTC
CASSVWASGGAGEQFF
>TRBV5-1|.|TRBJ1-3|.
TGCGCCAGCAGCTTAACGGACAGCCGATTGTCTGGAAACACCATATATTTT
CASSLTDSRLSGNTIYF
>TRBV28|TRBD1|TRBJ1-6|few
TGTGCCAGCAGGATAGACACCAGGGGGAATTCACCCCTCCACTTT
CASRIDTRGNSPLHF
>TRBV9|TRBD1|TRBJ2-5|.
TGTGCCAGCAGCGTGTGGACAGGGGGGTTCCAAGAGACCCAGTACTTC
CASSVWTGGFQETQYF
>TRBV27|TRBD1|TRBJ2-1|once
TGTGCCAGCAGTTTACTTTTAGGGACAGGGGATTCTGAGCAGTTCTTC
CASSLLLGTGDSEQFF
>TRBV6-4|.|TRBJ1-5|.
TGTGCCAGCAGTGACCCGACACGAATTAGCAATCAGCCCCAGCATTTT
CASSDPTRISNQPQHF
>TRBV18|.|TRBJ1-4|.
TGTGCCAGCGAGGACAGTCTAAATGAAAAACTGTTTTTT
CASEDSLNEKLFF
>TRBV5-1|.|TRBJ2-2|.
TGCGCCAGCAGCTTGTATCTCCTCTACACCGGGGAGCTGTTTTTT
CASSLYLLYTGELFF
>TRBV7-2|TRBD2|TRBJ2-1|.
TGTGCCAGCAGCTTAGGTCTAGCGGGGGGGCCTTGGGAGCAGTTCTTC
CASSLGLAGGPWEQFF
>TRBV10-3|TRBD1|TRBJ2-3|.
TGTGCCATCAGGTCAGGACAGGGGCGGCTAGCGGGCACAGATACGCAGTATTTT
CAIRSGQGRLAGTDTQYF
>TRBV7-9|.|TRBJ2-7|.
TGTGCCAGCAGCACCCGAGGGGGAGGGGAGCAGTACTTC
CASSTRGGGEQYF
>TRBV14|TRBD2|TRBJ2-7|.
TGTGCCAGCAGCCTACCCTACAGCGGGAGGTTCTCCTACGAGCAGTACTTC
CASSLPYSGRFSYEQYF
>TRBV9|.|TRBJ1-6|few
TGTGCCAGCAGCGTAGGGTCAGGAGGCCATAATTCACCCCTCCACTTT
CASSVGSGGHNSPLHF
>TRBV7-9|TRBD2|TRBJ2-1|.
TGTGCCAGCAGCTCACCAATGGGACTAGCGGAGGGGGAGTACAATGAGCAGTTCTTC
CASSSPMGLAEGEYNEQFF
>TRBV4-1|.|TRBJ1-1|.
TGCGCCAGCAGCCATGAGGTGGCAAGCCCTGAAGCTTTCTTT
CASSHEVASPEAFF
>TRBV6-5|.|TRBJ1-6|.
TGTGCCAGCAGTTACTCTAGCTTTTCACCCCTCCACTTT
CASSYSSFSPLHF
>TRBV27|TRBD1|TRBJ1-1|few
TGTGCCAGCAGTTTAGGACAGGGAGAAGCTTTCTTT
CASSLGQGEAFF
>TRBV30|.|TRBJ2-5|once
TGTGCCTGGAGGGTCCTAGGGCCTACAGGGACCCAGTACTTC
CAWRVLGPTGTQYF
>TRBV2|TRBD2|TRBJ2-2|.
TGTGCCAGCCGGGGACTAGTTAACACCGGGGAGCTGTTTTTT
CASRGLVNTGELFF
>TRBV3-1/TRBV3-2|TRBD1|TRBJ1-5|once
TGTGCCAGCAGACTAGGACAGGGACAGCCCCAGCATTTT
CASRLGQGQPQHF
>TRBV30|TRBD1|TRBJ1-6|.
TGTGCCTGGGACCGGGACAGGGAGGGCTCACCCCTCCACTTT
CAWDRDREGSPLHF
>TRBV29-1|.|TRBJ1-1|once
TGCAGCGTTGAAGGAATCAGGAACACTGAAGCTTTCTTT
CSVEGIRNTEAFF
>TRBV7-6|.|TRBJ1-5|.
TGTGCCAGCAGCTTAGGTCCTCGTGATCAGCCCCAGCATTTT
CASSLGPRDQPQHF
>TRBV6-1|.|TRBJ1-2|.
TGTGCCAGCAGTGAACGCCAGGGTGATGGCTACACCTTC
CASSERQGDGYTF
>TRBV11-2|.|TRBJ2-2|.
TGTGCCAGCAGCTTACATTCAAGCGCGAACACCGGGGAGCTGTTTTTT
CASSLHSSANTGELFF
>TRBV7-8|TRBD1|TRBJ1-2|.
TGTGCCAGCAGCTCCCCCAGGGGACAGGGGGCCTCCGGCTACACCTTC
CASSSPRGQGASGYTF
>TRBV28|.|TRBJ1-1|.
TGTGCCAGCAGTTTGCCCCTAGAAAACACTGAAGCTTTCTTT
CASSLPLENTEAFF
>TRBV2|TRBD1|TRBJ1-4|.
TGTGCCAGCGGCCTTGGGACAGCAGAAAAACTGTTTTTT
CASGLGTAEKLFF
>TRBV28|TRBD1|TRBJ2-7|.
TGTGCCAGCAATAAAGGACAGGGGCGATCCTACGAGCAGTACTTC
CASNKGQGRSYEQYF
>TRBV5-1|TRBD1|TRBJ1-4|.
TGCGCCAGCAGCTTGGGGCAGGGGGCCACTAATGAAAAACTGTTTTTT
CASSLGQGATNEKLFF
>TRBV10-1|TRBD2|TRBJ2-2|.
TGCGCCAGCAGTGAAGGACTAGAGGCGGCCGGGGAGCTGTTTTTT
CASSEGLEAAGELFF
>TRBV28|.|TRBJ1-5|.
TGTGCCAGCAGTTCTCTAGCTTGGACCCAGCATTTT
CASSSLAWTQHF
>TRBV18|.|TRBJ1-5|.
TGTGCCAGCTCGGGCGGGAATCAGCCCCAGCATTTT
CASSGGNQPQHF
>TRBV19|TRBD1|TRBJ1-4|once
TGTGCCAGTAGACGGACAGGGGATGAAAAACTGTTTTTT
CASRRTGDEKLFF
>TRBV11-2|.|TRBJ1-2|.
TGTGCCAGCAGCTTTGGCGGAAGCGACTACACCTTC
CASSFGGSDYTF
>TRBV28|TRBD1|TRBJ1-2|.
TGTGCCAGCAGTGATCCGGGACAGGGCAACTATGGCTACACCTTC
CASSDPGQGNYGYTF